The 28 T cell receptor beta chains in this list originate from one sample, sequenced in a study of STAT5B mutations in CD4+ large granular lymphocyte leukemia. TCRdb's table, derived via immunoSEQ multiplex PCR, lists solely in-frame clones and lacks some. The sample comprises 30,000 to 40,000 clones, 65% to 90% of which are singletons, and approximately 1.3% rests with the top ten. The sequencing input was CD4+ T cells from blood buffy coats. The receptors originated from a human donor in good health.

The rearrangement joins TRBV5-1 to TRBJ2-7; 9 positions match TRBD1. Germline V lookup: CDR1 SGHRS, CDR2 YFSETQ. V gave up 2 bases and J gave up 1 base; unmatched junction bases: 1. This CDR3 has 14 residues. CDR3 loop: CASSFGTGSYEQYF. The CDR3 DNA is TGCGCCAGCAGCTTTGGGACAGGGTCCTACGAGCAGTACTTC. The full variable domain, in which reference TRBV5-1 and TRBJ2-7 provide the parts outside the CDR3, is KAGVTQTPRYLIKTRGQQVTLSCSPISGHRSVSWYQQTPGQGLQFLFEYFSETQRNKGNFPGRFSGRQFSNSRSEMNVSTLELGDSALYLCASSFGTGSYEQYFGPGTRLTVT.

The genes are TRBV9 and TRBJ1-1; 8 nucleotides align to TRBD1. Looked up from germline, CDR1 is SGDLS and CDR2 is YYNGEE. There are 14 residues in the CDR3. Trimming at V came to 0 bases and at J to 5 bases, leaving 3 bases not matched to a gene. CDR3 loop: CASSVAQGATEAFF. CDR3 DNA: TGTGCCAGCAGCGTAGCTCAGGGGGCAACTGAAGCTTTCTTT. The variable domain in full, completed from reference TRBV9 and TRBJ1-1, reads DSGVTQTPKHLITATGQRVTLRCSPRSGDLSVYWYQQSLDQGLQFLIQYYNGEERAKGNILERFSAQQFPDLHSELNLSSLELGDSALYFCASSVAQGATEAFFGQGTRLTVV.

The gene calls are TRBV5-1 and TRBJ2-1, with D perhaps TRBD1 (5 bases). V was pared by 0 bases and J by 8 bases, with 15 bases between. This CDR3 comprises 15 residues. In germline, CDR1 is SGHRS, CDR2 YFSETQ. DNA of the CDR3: TGCGCCAGCAGCTTGGGTGCAGGGATTATCCATGAGCAGTTCTTC. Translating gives CASSLGAGIIHEQFF.

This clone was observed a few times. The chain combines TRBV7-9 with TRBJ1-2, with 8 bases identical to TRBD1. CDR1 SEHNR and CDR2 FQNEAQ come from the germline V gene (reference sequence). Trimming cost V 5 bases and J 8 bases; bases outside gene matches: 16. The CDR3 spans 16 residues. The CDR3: CASSHNLRQGNMGYTF. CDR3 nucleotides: TGTGCCAGCAGCCACAACCTTCGACAGGGGAATATGGGCTACACCTTC.

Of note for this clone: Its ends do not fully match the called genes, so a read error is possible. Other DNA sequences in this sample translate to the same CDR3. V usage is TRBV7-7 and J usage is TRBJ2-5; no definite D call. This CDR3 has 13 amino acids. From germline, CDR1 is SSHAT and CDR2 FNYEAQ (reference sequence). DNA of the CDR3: TGTGCTAGCAGCTTAGGTCAGCAAGAGACCCAGTACTTC. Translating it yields CASSLGQQETQYF. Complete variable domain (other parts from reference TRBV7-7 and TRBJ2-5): GAGVSQSPRYKVTKRGQDVTLRCDPISSHATLYWYQQALGQGPEFLTYFNYEAQPDKSGLPSDRFSAERPEGSISTLTIQRTEQRDSAMYRCASSLGQQETQYFGPGTRLLVL.

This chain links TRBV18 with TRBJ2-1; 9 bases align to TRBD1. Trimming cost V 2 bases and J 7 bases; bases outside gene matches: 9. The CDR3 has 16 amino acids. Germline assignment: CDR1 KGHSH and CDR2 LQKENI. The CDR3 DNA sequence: TGTGCCAGCTCACCAACGACCGGGACAGGGAATAATGAGCAGTTCTTC. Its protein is CASSPTTGTGNNEQFF.

The CDR3, as DNA: TGTGCCAGCAGCCCCTGGGTGGGAGAAGGTAATGAGCAGTTCTTC. It specifies CASSPWVGEGNEQFF. This chain connects TRBV7-2 to TRBJ2-1; possibly TRBD2 for D (5 bases). The ends were cut back, 5 bases at V and 7 bases at J, with 18 bases in the middle. The CDR3 is 15 residues long. Looked up from germline, CDR1 is SGHTA and CDR2 is FQGNSA.

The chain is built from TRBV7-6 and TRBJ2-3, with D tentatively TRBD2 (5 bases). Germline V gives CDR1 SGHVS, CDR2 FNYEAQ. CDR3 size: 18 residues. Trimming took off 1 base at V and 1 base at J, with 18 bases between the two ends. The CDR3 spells CASSLGVAGGWGTDTQYF. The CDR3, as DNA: TGTGCCAGCAGCTTAGGAGTTGCTGGCGGGTGGGGCACAGATACGCAGTATTTT.

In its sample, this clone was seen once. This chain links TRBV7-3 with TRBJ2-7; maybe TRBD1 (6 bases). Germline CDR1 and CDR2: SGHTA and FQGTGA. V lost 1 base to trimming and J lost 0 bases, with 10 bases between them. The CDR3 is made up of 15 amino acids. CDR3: CASSLNPGASYEQYF. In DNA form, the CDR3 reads TGTGCCAGCAGCTTAAACCCAGGGGCCTCCTACGAGCAGTACTTC. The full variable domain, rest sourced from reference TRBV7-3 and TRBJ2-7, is GAGVSQTPSNKVTEKGKYVELRCDPISGHTALYWYRQSLGQGPEFLIYFQGTGAADDSGLPNDRFFAVRPEGSVSTLKIQRTERGDSAVYLCASSLNPGASYEQYFGPGTRLTVT.

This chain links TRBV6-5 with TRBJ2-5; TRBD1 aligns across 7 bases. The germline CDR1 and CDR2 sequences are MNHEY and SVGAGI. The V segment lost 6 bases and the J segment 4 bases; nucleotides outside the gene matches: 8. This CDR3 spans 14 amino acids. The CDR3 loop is CASRRQGRPETQYF. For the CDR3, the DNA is TGTGCCAGCAGAAGACAGGGTCGCCCAGAGACCCAGTACTTC.

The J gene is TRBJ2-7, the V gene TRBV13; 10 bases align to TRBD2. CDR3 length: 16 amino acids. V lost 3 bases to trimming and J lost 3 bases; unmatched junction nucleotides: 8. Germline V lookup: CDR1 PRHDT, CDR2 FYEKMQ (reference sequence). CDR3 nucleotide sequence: TGTGCCAGCAGCTTGGGCCATAGCGGGGGGATCTACGAGCAGTACTTC. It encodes CASSLGHSGGIYEQYF.

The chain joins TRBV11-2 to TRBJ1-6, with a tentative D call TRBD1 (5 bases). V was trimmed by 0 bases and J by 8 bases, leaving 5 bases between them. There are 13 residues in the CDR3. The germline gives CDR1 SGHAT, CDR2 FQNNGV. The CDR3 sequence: CASSLEGDSPLHF. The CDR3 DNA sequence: TGTGCCAGCAGCTTAGAAGGGGATTCACCCCTCCACTTT.

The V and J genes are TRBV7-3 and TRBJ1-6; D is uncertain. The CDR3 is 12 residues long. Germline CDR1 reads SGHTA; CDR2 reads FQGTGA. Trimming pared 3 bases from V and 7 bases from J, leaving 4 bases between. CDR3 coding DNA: TGTGCCAGCAGCTTGAACAATTCACCCCTCCACTTT. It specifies CASSLNNSPLHF.

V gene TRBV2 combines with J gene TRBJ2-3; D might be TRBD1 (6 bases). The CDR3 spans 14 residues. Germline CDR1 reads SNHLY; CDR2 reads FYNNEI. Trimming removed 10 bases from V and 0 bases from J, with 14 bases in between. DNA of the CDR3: TGTGCCAACCCCAGGGGCCCTAGCACAGATACGCAGTATTTT. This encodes CANPRGPSTDTQYF. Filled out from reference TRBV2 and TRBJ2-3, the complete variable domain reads EPEVTQTPSHQVTQMGQEVILRCVPISNHLYFYWYRQILGQKVEFLVSFYNNEISEKSEIFDDQFSVERPDGSNFTLKIRSTKLEDSAMYFCANPRGPSTDTQYFGPGTRLTVL.

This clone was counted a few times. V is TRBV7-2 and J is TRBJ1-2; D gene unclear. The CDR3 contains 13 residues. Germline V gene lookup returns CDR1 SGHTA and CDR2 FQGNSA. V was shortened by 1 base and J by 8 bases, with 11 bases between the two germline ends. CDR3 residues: CASSLVGRKGYTF. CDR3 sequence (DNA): TGTGCCAGCAGCTTAGTTGGGCGAAAGGGCTACACCTTC.

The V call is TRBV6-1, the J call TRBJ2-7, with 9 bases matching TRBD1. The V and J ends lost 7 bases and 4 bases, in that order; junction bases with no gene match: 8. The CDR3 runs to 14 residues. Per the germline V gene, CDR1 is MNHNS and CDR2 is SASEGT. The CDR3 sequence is CASNRQGVGYEQYF. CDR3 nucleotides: TGTGCCAGCAACCGACAGGGGGTTGGTTACGAGCAGTACTTC.

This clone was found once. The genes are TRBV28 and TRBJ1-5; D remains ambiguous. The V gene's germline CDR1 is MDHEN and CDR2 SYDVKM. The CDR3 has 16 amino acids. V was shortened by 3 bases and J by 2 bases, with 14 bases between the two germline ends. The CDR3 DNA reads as TGTGCCAGCAGTTTCGGTTCCGGGAAGGGCAATCAGCCCCAGCATTTT. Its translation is CASSFGSGKGNQPQHF.

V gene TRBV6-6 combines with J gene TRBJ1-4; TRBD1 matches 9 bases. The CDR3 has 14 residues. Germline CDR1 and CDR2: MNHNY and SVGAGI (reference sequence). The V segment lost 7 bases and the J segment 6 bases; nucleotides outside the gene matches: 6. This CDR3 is CASNRGQGDEKLFF. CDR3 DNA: TGTGCCAGCAACCGGGGACAGGGTGATGAAAAACTGTTTTTT.

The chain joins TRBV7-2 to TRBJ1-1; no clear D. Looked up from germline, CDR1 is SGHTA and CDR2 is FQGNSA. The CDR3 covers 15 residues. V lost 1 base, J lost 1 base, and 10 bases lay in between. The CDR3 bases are TGTGCCAGCAGCTTAGTATTAGGAGGGAACACTGAAGCTTTCTTT. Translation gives CASSLVLGGNTEAFF.

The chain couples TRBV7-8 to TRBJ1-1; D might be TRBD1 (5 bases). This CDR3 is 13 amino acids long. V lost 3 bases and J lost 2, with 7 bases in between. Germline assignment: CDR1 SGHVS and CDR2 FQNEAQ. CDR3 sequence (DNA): TGTGCCAGCAGCTTCGACAGTAACACTGAAGCTTTCTTT. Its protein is CASSFDSNTEAFF.

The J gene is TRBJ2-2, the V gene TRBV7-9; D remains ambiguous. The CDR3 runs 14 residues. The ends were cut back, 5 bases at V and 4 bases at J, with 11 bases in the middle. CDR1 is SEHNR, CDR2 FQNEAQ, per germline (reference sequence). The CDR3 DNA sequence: TGTGCCAGCAGCCCCCCCGGCGGCACCGGGGAGCTGTTTTTT. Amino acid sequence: CASSPPGGTGELFF.

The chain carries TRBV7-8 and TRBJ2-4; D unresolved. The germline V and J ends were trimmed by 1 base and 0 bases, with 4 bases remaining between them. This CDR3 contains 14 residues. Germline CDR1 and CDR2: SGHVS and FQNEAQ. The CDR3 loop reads CASSLDLAKNIQYF. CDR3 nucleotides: TGTGCCAGCAGCTTAGACCTAGCCAAAAACATTCAGTACTTC.

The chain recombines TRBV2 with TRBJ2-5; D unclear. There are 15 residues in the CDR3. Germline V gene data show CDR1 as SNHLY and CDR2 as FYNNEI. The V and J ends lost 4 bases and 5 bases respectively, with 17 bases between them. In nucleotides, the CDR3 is TGTGCCAGCAGTGGAGGCAGGCCTTTCGAGGAGACCCAGTACTTC. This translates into CASSGGRPFEETQYF.

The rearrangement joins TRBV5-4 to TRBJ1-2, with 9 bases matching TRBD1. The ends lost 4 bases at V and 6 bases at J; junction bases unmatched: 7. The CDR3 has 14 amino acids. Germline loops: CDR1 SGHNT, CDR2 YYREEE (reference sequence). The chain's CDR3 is CASSTSTGGDGYTF. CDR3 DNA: TGTGCCAGCAGCACCTCGACAGGGGGGGATGGCTACACCTTC. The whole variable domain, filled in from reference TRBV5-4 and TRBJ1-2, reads ETGVTQSPTHLIKTRGQQVTLRCSSQSGHNTVSWYQQALGQGPQFIFQYYREEENGRGNFPPRFSGLQFPNYSSELNVNALELDDSALYLCASSTSTGGDGYTFGSGTRLTVV.

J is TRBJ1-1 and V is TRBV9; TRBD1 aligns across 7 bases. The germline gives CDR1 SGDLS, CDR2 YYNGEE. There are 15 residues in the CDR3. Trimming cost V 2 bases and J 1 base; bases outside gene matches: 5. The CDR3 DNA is TGTGCCAGCAGCGTTTGGACAGGTCAGAACACTGAAGCTTTCTTT. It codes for CASSVWTGQNTEAFF.

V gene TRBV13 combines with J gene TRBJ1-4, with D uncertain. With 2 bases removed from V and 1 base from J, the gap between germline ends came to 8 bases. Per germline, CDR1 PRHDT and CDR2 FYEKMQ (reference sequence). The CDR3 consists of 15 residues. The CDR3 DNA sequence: TGTGCCAGCAGCTTACGGCGGGGAACTAATGAAAAACTGTTTTTT. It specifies CASSLRRGTNEKLFF. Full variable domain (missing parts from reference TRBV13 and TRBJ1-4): AAGVIQSPRHLIKEKRETATLKCYPIPRHDTVYWYQQGPGQDPQFLISFYEKMQSDKGSIPDRFSAQQFSDYHSELNMSSLELGDSALYFCASSLRRGTNEKLFFGSGTQLSVL.

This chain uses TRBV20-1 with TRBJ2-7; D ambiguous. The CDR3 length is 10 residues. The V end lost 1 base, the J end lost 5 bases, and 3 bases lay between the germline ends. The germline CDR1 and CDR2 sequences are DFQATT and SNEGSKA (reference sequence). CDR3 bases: TGCAGTGCTAGAGGCGACGAGCAGTACTTC. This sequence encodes CSARGDEQYF.

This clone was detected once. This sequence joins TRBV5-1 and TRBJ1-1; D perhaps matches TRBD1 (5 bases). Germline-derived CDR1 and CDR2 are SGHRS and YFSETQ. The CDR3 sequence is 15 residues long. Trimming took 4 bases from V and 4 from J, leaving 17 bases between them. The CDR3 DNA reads TGCGCCAGCAGCCAAGGGACGCTATCGACCACTGAAGCTTTCTTT. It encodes CASSQGTLSTTEAFF. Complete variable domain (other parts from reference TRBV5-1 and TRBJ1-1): KAGVTQTPRYLIKTRGQQVTLSCSPISGHRSVSWYQQTPGQGLQFLFEYFSETQRNKGNFPGRFSGRQFSNSRSEMNVSTLELGDSALYLCASSQGTLSTTEAFFGQGTRLTVV.